This entry is about one T cell receptor (beta chain). Its target is not known. Measured with immunoSEQ multiplex PCR; TCRdb has only the in-frame clones, and not every one. The sample consists of about 50,000 clones, over 75% of them appearing once. These data are taken from a study of OX40 agonist ivuxolimab in advanced cancers. Study context: In this cohort, patients received ivuxolimab, an agonistic anti-OX40 (CD134) antibody. Participants could have had prior anti-PD-1, anti-PD-L1 or anti-CTLA-4 therapy, and about 37% had some.

Broader study findings: More expanded clones were found, on average, in CD8+ than in CD4+ T cells. Blood T cells, both CD4+ and CD8+, expanded clonally by week 6 at 0.1 to 3.0 mg/kg.

With 3 bases removed from V and 4 bases from J, the gap between germline ends came to 10 bases. The germline V gene has CDR1 LNHDA and CDR2 SQIVND (reference sequence). This CDR3 has 14 amino acids. The clonotype originates from an adult with an advanced solid tumor such as melanoma, head and neck, liver or kidney cancer. The V gene is TRBV19, the J gene TRBJ1-3; possible D gene TRBD1, 6 bases. Source: CD4+ or CD8+ T cells sorted from blood, taken in a trial of the OX40 agonist ivuxolimab. CDR3 amino acids: CASSISGTGNTIYF. For the CDR3, the DNA is TGTGCCAGTAGTATTTCCGGGACAGGAAACACCATATATTTT.